Presented here are 10 T cell receptor beta chains from one specimen sequenced in a study of early T cells in non-severe SARS-CoV-2 infection. TCRdb ran MiXCR on the 5' RACE reads and lists one entry per CDR3 protein. The table has tens of thousands of distinct CDR3 sequences, approximately 13% seen once. Here the sequenced sample was whole blood, taken at baseline. The receptors were sampled from an adult who was a healthcare worker with PCR-confirmed SARS-CoV-2 infection or an uninfected control (not recorded which).

At least ten counts were recorded for this clonotype. The chain employs TRBV12-3 or TRBV12-4 and TRBJ2-2; no definite D call. The length of the CDR3 is 14 residues. The germline V and J ends were trimmed by 3 bases and 6 bases, with 11 bases remaining between them. The CDR3 protein is CASSLLGIAGELFF. The CDR3 DNA follows: TGTGCCAGCAGTTTGTTGGGGATCGCCGGGGAGCTGTTTTTT.

Many counts were recorded for this clonotype. The rearrangement links TRBV29-1 to TRBJ1-2; possibly TRBD1 for D (5 bases). Germline V gives CDR1 SQVTM, CDR2 ANQGSEA. This CDR3 contains 15 residues. V shed 5 bases and J shed 0 bases, with 16 bases lying between them. The CDR3 DNA is TGCAGCGTTTTGGGTGAGGGACCCGCTAACTATGGCTACACCTTC. It is translated as CSVLGEGPANYGYTF.

This rearrangement joins TRBV6-5 to TRBJ2-1; TRBD2 aligns across 10 bases. The ends lost 6 bases at V and 3 bases at J; junction bases unmatched: 14. The V gene's germline CDR1 is MNHEY and CDR2 SVGAGI. The CDR3 length is 18 residues. This CDR3 is CASSKGNPSGGVYNEQFF. CDR3 sequence (DNA): TGTGCCAGCAGCAAGGGGAATCCTAGCGGGGGAGTCTACAATGAGCAGTTCTTC.

This clonotype was detected only a few times. The chain links TRBV12-3 or TRBV12-4 to TRBJ1-4; possibly TRBD1 for D (5 bases). The CDR3 spans 15 residues. The V end was cut by 3 bases, the J end by 7 bases, with 15 bases between. CDR3 DNA: TGTGCCAGCAGTTTTTTACCGCAGGGACGTGAAAAACTGTTTTTT. Its translation is CASSFLPQGREKLFF.

This clonotype was seen a few times. The J gene is TRBJ1-1, the V gene TRBV20-1; possibly TRBD1 for D (5 bases). Germline assignment: CDR1 DFQATT and CDR2 SNEGSKA (reference sequence). CDR3 size: 16 residues. V lost 0 bases and J 6 bases, leaving 20 bases between the germline ends. The CDR3 nucleotides read TGCAGTGCTAGAGATCCCCAAAGAGACAGTGACGCTGAAGCTTTCTTT. This codes for CSARDPQRDSDAEAFF.

There are many counts of this clonotype. The rearrangement joins TRBV29-1 to TRBJ2-1, with D possibly matching TRBD2 (7 bases). The germline V gene encodes CDR1 SQVTM and CDR2 ANQGSEA. The CDR3 is made up of 14 amino acids. The V end was cut by 6 bases, the J end by 7 bases, with 19 bases between. In DNA form, the CDR3 reads TGCAGCGTCAAGGGAGGGGGGCTAGGGAATGAGCAGTTCTTC. Its translation is CSVKGGGLGNEQFF.

J is TRBJ1-1 and V is TRBV12-3 or TRBV12-4, with TRBD1 as a possible D gene (6 bases). V was shortened by 5 bases and J by 1 base, with 8 bases between the two germline ends. The CDR3 consists of 13 residues. The CDR3 is CASSPGQNTEAFF. CDR3 coding DNA: TGTGCCAGCAGTCCGGGACAGAACACTGAAGCTTTCTTT.

This clonotype has ten or more counts. The chain uses TRBV11-2 and TRBJ2-5, with TRBD2 identical over 8 bases. The germline V gene has CDR1 SGHAT and CDR2 FQNNGV. The trim removed 5 bases at V and 5 bases at J, leaving 4 bases unmatched. The CDR3 extends over 13 amino acids. Written as DNA, the CDR3 is TGTGCCAGCAGCCCCGGACTAGCTGAGACCCAGTACTTC. It codes for CASSPGLAETQYF.

This clonotype was recorded many times. The chain has TRBV28 and TRBJ2-2; possibly TRBD1 for D (5 bases). CDR3 length: 14 amino acids. Germline-derived CDR1 and CDR2 are MDHEN and SYDVKM. Trimming left V 3 bases short and J 4 bases short, with 9 bases between. CDR3 loop: CASSLPQGTGELFF. CDR3 DNA: TGTGCCAGCAGTTTGCCCCAGGGCACCGGGGAGCTGTTTTTT.

This clonotype was counted only a few times. The chain joins TRBV7-2 to TRBJ2-3; D gene ambiguous. The CDR3 length is 13 residues. V was trimmed by 1 base and J by 4 bases, leaving 6 bases between them. Germline CDR1 reads SGHTA; CDR2 reads FQGNSA. CDR3 sequence (DNA): TGTGCCAGCAGCTTAGGTCGGGCAGATACGCAGTATTTT. Its translation is CASSLGRADTQYF.